These 3 T cell receptor beta chains originate from one sample sequenced in a study of T-cell memory formation after mild COVID-19. MiXCR, run by TCRdb on the 5' RACE reads, gives a single entry per CDR3 protein. Among fewer than 250,000 distinct CDR3 sequences listed, 8% to 11% were seen once. Input material: PBMCs or a T cell subset sorted from them (not recorded which). These receptors were collected from a man aged 18-30 years who had mild COVID-19 (a few samples of this study predate the infection). Cell type and time point are not known.

This clonotype appeared a few times. The rearrangement links TRBV5-1 to TRBJ2-6; no clear D. The CDR3 has 15 residues. Germline lookup yields CDR1 SGHRS and CDR2 YFSETQ. V lost 2 bases, J lost 0 bases, and 6 bases lay in between. CDR3 loop: CASSLTHSGANVLTF. CDR3 DNA sequence: TGCGCCAGCAGCTTAACCCACTCTGGGGCCAACGTCCTGACTTTC.

The chain is built from TRBV11-3 and TRBJ2-2; D call uncertain. Between the trimmed V and J ends, which lost 5 bases and 0 bases, there was a span of 7 bases. CDR3 size: 14 residues. CDR1 is SGHNT, CDR2 YENEEA, per germline. The chain's CDR3 is CASSNIPNTGELFF. CDR3 DNA: TGTGCCAGCAGCAATATACCGAACACCGGGGAGCTGTTTTTT.

Only a few counts were recorded for this clonotype. The genes are TRBV20-1 and TRBJ2-5; a possible D gene is TRBD2 (6 bases). The CDR3 consists of 14 residues. Looked up from germline, CDR1 is DFQATT and CDR2 is SNEGSKA (reference sequence). V was trimmed by 0 bases and J by 2 bases, leaving 10 bases between them. In nucleotides, the CDR3 is TGCAGTGCTAGAGATGTGGGGGGACAAGAGACCCAGTACTTC. This sequence encodes CSARDVGGQETQYF.